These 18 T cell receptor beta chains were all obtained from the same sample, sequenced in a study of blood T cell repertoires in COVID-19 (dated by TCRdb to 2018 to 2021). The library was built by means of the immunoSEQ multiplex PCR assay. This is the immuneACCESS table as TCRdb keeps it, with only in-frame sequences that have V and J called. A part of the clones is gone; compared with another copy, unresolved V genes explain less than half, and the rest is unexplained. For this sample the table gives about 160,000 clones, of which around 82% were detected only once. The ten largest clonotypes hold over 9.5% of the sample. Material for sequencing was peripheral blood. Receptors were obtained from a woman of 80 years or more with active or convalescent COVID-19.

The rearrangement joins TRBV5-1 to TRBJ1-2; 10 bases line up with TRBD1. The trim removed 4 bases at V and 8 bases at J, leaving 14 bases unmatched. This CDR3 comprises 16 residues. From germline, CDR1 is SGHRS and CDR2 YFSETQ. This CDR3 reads CASSPFPGDRGQGYTF. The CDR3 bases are TGCGCCAGCAGCCCCTTTCCCGGGGACAGGGGCCAAGGCTACACCTTC.

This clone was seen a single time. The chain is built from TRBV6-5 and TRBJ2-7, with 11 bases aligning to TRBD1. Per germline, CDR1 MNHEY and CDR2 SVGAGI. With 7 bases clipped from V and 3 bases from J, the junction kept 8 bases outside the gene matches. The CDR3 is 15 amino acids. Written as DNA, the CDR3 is TGTGCCAGCATCCGAGGGACAGGGGGTATCTACGAGCAGTACTTC. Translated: CASIRGTGGIYEQYF.

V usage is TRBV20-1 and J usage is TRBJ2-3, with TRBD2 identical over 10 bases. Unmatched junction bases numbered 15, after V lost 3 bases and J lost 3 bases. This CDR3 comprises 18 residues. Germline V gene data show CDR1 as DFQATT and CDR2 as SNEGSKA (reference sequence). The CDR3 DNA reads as TGCAGTGCTAGTAAACTATTGGGACTAGCGACAAAAACAGATACGCAGTATTTT. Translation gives CSASKLLGLATKTDTQYF.

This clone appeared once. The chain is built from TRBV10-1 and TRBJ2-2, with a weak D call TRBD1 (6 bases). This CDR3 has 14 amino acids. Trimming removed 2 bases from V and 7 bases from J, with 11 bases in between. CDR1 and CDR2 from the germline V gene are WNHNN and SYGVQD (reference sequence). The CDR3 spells CASSETGSSGELFF. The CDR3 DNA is TGCGCCAGCAGTGAGACAGGGTCAAGCGGGGAGCTGTTTTTT.

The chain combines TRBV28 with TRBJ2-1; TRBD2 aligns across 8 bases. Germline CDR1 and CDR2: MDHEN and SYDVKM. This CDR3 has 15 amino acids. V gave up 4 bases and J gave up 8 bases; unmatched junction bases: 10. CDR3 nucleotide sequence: TGTGCCAGCAGTTCTCGAATAGCGGGAAGGGATGAGCAGTTCTTC. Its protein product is CASSSRIAGRDEQFF.

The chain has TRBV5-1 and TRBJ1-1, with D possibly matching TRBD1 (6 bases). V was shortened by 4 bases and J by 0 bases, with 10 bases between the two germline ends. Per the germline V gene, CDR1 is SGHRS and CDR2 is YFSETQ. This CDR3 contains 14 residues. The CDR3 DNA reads TGCGCCAGCAGCCCGGGACACCTGAACACTGAAGCTTTCTTT. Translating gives CASSPGHLNTEAFF. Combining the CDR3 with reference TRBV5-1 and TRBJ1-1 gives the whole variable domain KAGVTQTPRYLIKTRGQQVTLSCSPISGHRSVSWYQQTPGQGLQFLFEYFSETQRNKGNFPGRFSGRQFSNSRSEMNVSTLELGDSALYLCASSPGHLNTEAFFGQGTRLTVV.

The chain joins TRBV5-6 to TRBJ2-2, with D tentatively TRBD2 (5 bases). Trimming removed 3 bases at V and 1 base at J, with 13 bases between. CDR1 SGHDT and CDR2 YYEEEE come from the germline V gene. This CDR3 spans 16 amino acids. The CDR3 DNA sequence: TGTGCCAGCAGCTACAAGGGAGTTTTGAACACCGGGGAGCTGTTTTTT. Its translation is CASSYKGVLNTGELFF.

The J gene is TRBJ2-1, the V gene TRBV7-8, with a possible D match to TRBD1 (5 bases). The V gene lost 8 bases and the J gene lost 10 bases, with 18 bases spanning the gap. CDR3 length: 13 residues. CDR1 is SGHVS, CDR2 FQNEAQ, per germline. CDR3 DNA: TGTGCCAGCTCCCCCCGGGCGCAGGGCGAGCAGTTCTTC. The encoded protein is CASSPRAQGEQFF.

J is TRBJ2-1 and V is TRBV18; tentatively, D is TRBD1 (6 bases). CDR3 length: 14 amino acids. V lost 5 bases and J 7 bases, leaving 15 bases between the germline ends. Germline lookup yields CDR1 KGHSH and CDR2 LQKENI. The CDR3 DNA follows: TGTGCCAGCTCAATCAACAGGGAAACGAATGAGCAGTTCTTC. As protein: CASSINRETNEQFF.

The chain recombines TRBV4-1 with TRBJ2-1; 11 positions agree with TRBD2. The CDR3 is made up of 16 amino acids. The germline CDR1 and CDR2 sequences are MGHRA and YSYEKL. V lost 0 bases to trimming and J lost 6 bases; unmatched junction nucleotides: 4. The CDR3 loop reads CASSQDRGTSGNEQFF. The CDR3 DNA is TGCGCCAGCAGCCAAGATCGGGGGACTAGCGGCAATGAGCAGTTCTTC.

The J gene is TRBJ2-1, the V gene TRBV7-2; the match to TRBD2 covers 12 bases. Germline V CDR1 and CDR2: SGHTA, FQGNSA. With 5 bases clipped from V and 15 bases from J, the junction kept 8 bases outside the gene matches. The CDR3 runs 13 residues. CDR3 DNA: TGTGCCAGCAGCCCTACTAGCGGGAGGACCCCGTTCTTC. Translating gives CASSPTSGRTPFF.

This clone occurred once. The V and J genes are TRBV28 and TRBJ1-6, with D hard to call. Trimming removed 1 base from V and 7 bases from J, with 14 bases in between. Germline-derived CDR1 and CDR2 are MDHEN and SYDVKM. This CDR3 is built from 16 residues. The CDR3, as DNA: TGTGCCAGCAGTTTATTTACGCCCGGCGGGAATTCACCCCTCCACTTT. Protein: CASSLFTPGGNSPLHF.

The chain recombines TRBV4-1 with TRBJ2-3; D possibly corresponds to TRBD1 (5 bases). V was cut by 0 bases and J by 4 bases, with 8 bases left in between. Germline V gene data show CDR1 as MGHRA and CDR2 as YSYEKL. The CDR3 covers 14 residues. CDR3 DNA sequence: TGCGCCAGCAGCCAAGATACAGGATCAGATACGCAGTATTTT. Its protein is CASSQDTGSDTQYF.

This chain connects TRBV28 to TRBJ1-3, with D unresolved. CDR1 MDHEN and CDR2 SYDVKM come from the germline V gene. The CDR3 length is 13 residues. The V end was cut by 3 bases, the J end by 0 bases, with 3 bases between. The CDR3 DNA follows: TGTGCCAGCAGTTTGTACTCTGGAAACACCATATATTTT. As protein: CASSLYSGNTIYF.

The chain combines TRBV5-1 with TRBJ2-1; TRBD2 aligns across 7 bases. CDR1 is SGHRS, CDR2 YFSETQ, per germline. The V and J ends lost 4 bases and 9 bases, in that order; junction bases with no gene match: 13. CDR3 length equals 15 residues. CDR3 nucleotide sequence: TGCGCCAGCAGCCCCTGGGGTGGGAGGGAAGGTGAGCAGTTCTTC. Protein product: CASSPWGGREGEQFF.

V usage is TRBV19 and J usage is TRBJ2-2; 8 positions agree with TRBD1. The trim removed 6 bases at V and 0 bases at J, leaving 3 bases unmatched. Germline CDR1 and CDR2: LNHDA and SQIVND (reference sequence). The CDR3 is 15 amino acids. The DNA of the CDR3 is TGTGCCAGTAGCCAGGGGGCGTCGAACACCGGGGAGCTGTTTTTT. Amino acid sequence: CASSQGASNTGELFF.

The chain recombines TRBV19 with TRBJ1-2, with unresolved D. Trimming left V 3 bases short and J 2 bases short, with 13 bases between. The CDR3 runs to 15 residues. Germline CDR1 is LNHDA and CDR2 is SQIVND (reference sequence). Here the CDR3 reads CASSMSSSANYGYTF. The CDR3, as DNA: TGTGCCAGTAGTATGAGTAGCTCCGCGAACTATGGCTACACCTTC. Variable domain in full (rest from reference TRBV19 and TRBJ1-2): DGGITQSPKYLFRKEGQNVTLSCEQNLNHDAMYWYRQDPGQGLRLIYYSQIVNDFQKGDIAEGYSVSREKKESFPLTVTSAQKNPTAFYLCASSMSSSANYGYTFGSGTRLTVV.

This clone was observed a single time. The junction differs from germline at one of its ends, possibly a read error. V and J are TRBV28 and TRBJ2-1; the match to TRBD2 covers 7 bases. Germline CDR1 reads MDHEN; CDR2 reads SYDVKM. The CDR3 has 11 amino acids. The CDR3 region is CATGGYNEQFF. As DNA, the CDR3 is TGCGCCACGGGGGGATACAATGAGCAGTTCTTC.